These 13 T cell receptor beta chains came from one sample sequenced in a study of blood T cell repertoires in COVID-19. Produced via immunoSEQ multiplex PCR; TCRdb's table is partial and in-frame only. The sample contains about 200,000 clones, around 82% of which appear only once. Sequenced sample: PBMCs or T cells enriched from blood (not recorded which). The source of these receptors is a woman between 50 and 59 years old who had been exposed to COVID-19.

This chain links TRBV6-2 or TRBV6-3 with TRBJ2-2; D possibly corresponds to TRBD1 (6 bases). V was clipped by 2 bases and J by 2 bases, with 18 bases between them. Germline V gene data show CDR1 as MNHEY and CDR2 as SVGEGT. This CDR3 contains 18 residues. CDR3 amino acids: CASSYPTGTRINTGELFF. CDR3 nucleotides: TGTGCCAGCAGTTACCCGACAGGTACCCGGATTAACACCGGGGAGCTGTTTTTT.

The chain combines TRBV29-1 with TRBJ1-1; D might be TRBD1 (5 bases). Germline CDR1 SQVTM, CDR2 ANQGSEA. The CDR3 is made up of 14 amino acids. V was cut by 4 bases and J by 0 bases, with 12 bases left in between. CDR3 amino acids: CSVGVGGLNTEAFF. CDR3 in DNA: TGCAGCGTTGGGGTGGGGGGATTGAACACTGAAGCTTTCTTT.

The chain is built from TRBV28 and TRBJ1-1; no reliable D call. The CDR3 runs 15 residues. Germline CDR1 MDHEN, CDR2 SYDVKM. V was cut by 5 bases and J by 0 bases, with 13 bases left in between. CDR3 sequence reads: CASSPLGRLNTEAFF. Here the CDR3 DNA reads TGTGCCAGCAGTCCCTTGGGCAGATTGAACACTGAAGCTTTCTTT.

This rearrangement joins TRBV5-1 to TRBJ2-1; a possible D gene is TRBD1 (6 bases). CDR1 SGHRS and CDR2 YFSETQ come from the germline V gene. Trimming pared 0 bases from V and 4 bases from J, leaving 11 bases between. This CDR3 is built from 15 residues. The CDR3 spells CASSLEGQGYNEQFF. In DNA form, the CDR3 reads TGCGCCAGCAGCTTGGAGGGACAAGGATACAATGAGCAGTTCTTC.

This clone was detected only once. The rearrangement joins TRBV7-3 to TRBJ2-7; 9 nucleotides agree with TRBD1. Losses at the gene ends were 5 bases for V and 2 bases for J; bases not matched to a gene: 1. Germline-derived CDR1 and CDR2 are SGHTA and FQGTGA. This CDR3 has 13 amino acids. The CDR3 sequence: CASSRDRAYEQYF. CDR3 coding DNA: TGTGCCAGCAGCCGGGACAGGGCCTACGAGCAGTACTTC.

The chain links TRBV5-8 to TRBJ1-1; possible D gene TRBD1, 6 bases. Germline lookup yields CDR1 SGHTS and CDR2 YDEGEE. This CDR3 is built from 14 residues. Trimming shortened V by 3 bases and J by 5 bases, and 14 bases separated the two germline ends. CDR3 region: CASSWGGLLTEAFF. In DNA, the CDR3 is TGTGCCAGCAGCTGGGGGGGGCTATTAACTGAAGCTTTCTTT.

This clone occurred a few times. J is TRBJ1-3 and V is TRBV7-3; the D is unclear. The CDR3 is 13 residues long. Trimming took 5 bases from V and 4 from J, leaving 9 bases between them. Germline-derived CDR1 and CDR2 are SGHTA and FQGTGA. Here the CDR3 DNA reads TGTGCCAGCAGCACATCTGGCGGAAACACCATATATTTT. Translation gives CASSTSGGNTIYF.

This chain connects TRBV5-6 to TRBJ1-2, with D perhaps TRBD1 (5 bases). V was cut by 4 bases and J by 5 bases, with 24 bases left in between. Germline V gene data show CDR1 as SGHDT and CDR2 as YYEEEE. This CDR3 is built from 17 residues. The CDR3 loop reads CASSPVRGVQGTYGYTF. For the CDR3, the DNA is TGTGCCAGCAGCCCAGTCCGAGGCGTCCAGGGAACTTATGGCTACACCTTC.

This clone was detected a few times. The V call is TRBV19, the J call TRBJ1-6, with TRBD1 matching 8 bases. J gave up 5 bases and V 7 bases, and 7 bases lay outside the gene matches. Germline-derived CDR1 and CDR2 are LNHDA and SQIVND (reference sequence). CDR3 length equals 15 residues. The CDR3 nucleotides are TGTGCCAGTACCGAAGGACAGGGCCATAATTCACCCCTCCACTTT. This encodes CASTEGQGHNSPLHF.

CDR3 in DNA: TGTGCCAGCACCTTAAGCGGGACAGGGAACTACAATGAGCAGTTCTTC. Encoded protein: CASTLSGTGNYNEQFF. This chain uses TRBV28 with TRBJ2-1, with 9 nucleotides matching TRBD1. The J segment lost 3 bases and the V segment lost 7 bases, leaving 10 bases of the junction unmatched. The CDR3 is 16 residues long. CDR1 and CDR2 from the germline V gene are MDHEN and SYDVKM.

The rearrangement links TRBV5-6 to TRBJ1-1; D ambiguous. The CDR3 totals 15 residues. Germline-derived CDR1 and CDR2 are SGHDT and YYEEEE. V lost 0 bases, J lost 2 bases, and 11 bases lay in between. The CDR3 reads CASSLEQARNTEAFF. The DNA for the CDR3 is TGTGCCAGCAGCTTGGAGCAGGCGCGTAACACTGAAGCTTTCTTT.

The chain is built from TRBV15 and TRBJ1-5; TRBD1 matches at 7 bases. Germline-derived CDR1 and CDR2 are LNHNV and YYDKDF (reference sequence). This CDR3 is 16 amino acids long. Trimming removed 5 bases from V and 0 bases from J; junction bases left unmatched: 7. In nucleotides, the CDR3 is TGTGCCACCAGCTCCAGACAGGGATATAGCAATCAGCCCCAGCATTTT. This translates into CATSSRQGYSNQPQHF.

The V gene is TRBV4-2, the J gene TRBJ2-2; 7 nucleotides line up with TRBD1. The CDR3 covers 15 residues. The ends lost 5 bases at V and 7 bases at J; junction bases unmatched: 10. Germline V CDR1 and CDR2: LGHNA, YNFKEQ. As DNA, the CDR3 is TGTGCCAGCAGCGTCAGGCAGGGGGAAGGCGGGGAGCTGTTTTTT. Translation: CASSVRQGEGGELFF.